A single T cell receptor beta chain is shown here with its context. Antigen unknown. The sample comes from a study of CD8 T cells in ankylosing spondylitis. Study findings and constraints: What appeared characteristic of ankylosing spondylitis blood was a TCR beta motif of fewer than ten highly homologous variants.

Germline V lookup: CDR1 DFQATT, CDR2 SNEGSKA (reference sequence). This CDR3 has 15 residues. V shed 6 bases, J shed 0 bases, and the junction held 8 bases outside the gene matches. Quantitative molecular-barcoded 5'-RACE generated the TCR beta libraries. TCRdb re-called the 5' RACE reads with MiXCR, one entry per CDR3 protein. The table records 200,000 or so distinct CDR3 sequences, approximately 24% of them present only once. Sequenced input: blood, either unsorted or a sorted T cell fraction (not recorded which). The receptor comes from a male donor with ankylosing spondylitis or in good health (not recorded which). The chain joins TRBV20-1 to TRBJ2-1, with 7 nucleotides matching TRBD2. CDR3 nucleotide sequence: TGCAGTGCCCACGTTGCGGGGGTCTCCTACAATGAGCAGTTCTTC. As protein: CSAHVAGVSYNEQFF.